The text below deals with one T cell receptor beta chain. Its antigen is undetermined. This CDR3 has 15 residues. V trimming: 2 bases; J trimming: 1 base; junction bases outside the gene matches: 3. Germline V lookup: CDR1 ENHRY, CDR2 SYGVKD. The data belong to a study of T-cell reconstitution after alpha-beta-depleted transplantation in children. Whole-study findings and limits: There were reportedly several hundred expanded graft clones from which alpha-beta T cells came about two months after transplant. After transplant, high TCRbeta diversity at day 60 in some patients arose from surviving recipient T cells and thymic progenitors.

TCRbeta library construction was performed incorporating unique molecular identifiers. TCRdb re-called the PCR reads with MiXCR, one entry per CDR3 protein. The sample holds 800,000 to 1,000,000 distinct CDR3 sequences, roughly 29% seen once. The clonotype was recovered from a boy in the first two years of life who had a stem cell transplant for SCID, so the T cells may come from the graft donor. The material was PBMCs, mostly from graft donor cells, obtained 360 days after TCRalphabeta/CD19-depleted stem cell transplant. The chain carries TRBV10-3 and TRBJ2-3, with 7 positions matching TRBD1. The CDR3 coding sequence is TGTGCCATCAGTGAGCCCGGACAGGGCACAGATACGCAGTATTTT. Amino acids: CAISEPGQGTDTQYF.